This T cell receptor (beta chain) appears in the sequencing data of a study of CD8 T cells in Susac syndrome. V shed 2 bases, J shed 3 bases, and the junction held 6 bases outside the gene matches. The CDR3 contains 16 residues. When the RNA was reverse transcribed, random hexamers were used with an input of about 0.45 to 1 ug. TCRdb called the immunoSEQ multiplex PCR reads again in MiXCR, with one record for every CDR3 protein. The sample has about 71,000 distinct CDR3 sequences, 93% seen once; the top ten hold 0.15%. V is TRBV12-3 or TRBV12-4 and J is TRBJ1-5, with TRBD1 matching over 8 bases. The clonotype originates from a human donor with Susac syndrome. Material: CD4+ T cells from PBMCs. The CDR3 sequence: CASSLIGQGYNQPQHF. The CDR3 DNA sequence: TGTGCCAGCAGTTTAATAGGACAGGGTTACAATCAGCCCCAGCATTTT.